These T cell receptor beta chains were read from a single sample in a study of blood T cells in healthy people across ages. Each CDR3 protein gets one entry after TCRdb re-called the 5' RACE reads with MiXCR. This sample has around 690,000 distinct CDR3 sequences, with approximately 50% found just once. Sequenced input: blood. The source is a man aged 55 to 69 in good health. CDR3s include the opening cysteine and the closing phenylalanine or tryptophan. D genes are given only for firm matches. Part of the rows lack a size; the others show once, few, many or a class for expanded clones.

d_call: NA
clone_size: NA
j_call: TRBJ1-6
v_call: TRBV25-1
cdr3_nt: TGTGCCAGCAGTGATCACAGGGTGGCTTCACCCCTCCACTTT
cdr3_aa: CASSDHRVASPLHF

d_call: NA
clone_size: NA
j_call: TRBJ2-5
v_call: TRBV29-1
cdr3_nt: TGCAGCGTTGGGTCAGAGACCCAGTACTTC
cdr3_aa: CSVGSETQYF

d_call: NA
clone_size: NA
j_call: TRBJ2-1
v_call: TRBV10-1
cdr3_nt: TGCGCCAGCAGTGAGTCGAGACAACAAGAGACCCAGTTCTTC
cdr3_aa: CASSESRQQETQFF

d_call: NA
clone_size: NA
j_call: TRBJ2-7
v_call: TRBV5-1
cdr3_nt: TGCGCCAGCAGCCCCCAGGTCGGACAGACTTCCTACGAGCAGTACTTC
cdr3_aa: CASSPQVGQTSYEQYF

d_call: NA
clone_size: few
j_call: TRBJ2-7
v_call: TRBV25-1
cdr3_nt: TGTGCCAGCAGTGAATATTCAGGGCCCCAGGAGGAGCAGTACTTC
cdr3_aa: CASSEYSGPQEEQYF

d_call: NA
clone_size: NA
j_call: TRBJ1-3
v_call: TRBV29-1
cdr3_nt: TGCAGCGTTGTTTGGGCTGAAGAGAGCTCTGGAAACACCATATATTTT
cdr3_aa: CSVVWAEESSGNTIYF

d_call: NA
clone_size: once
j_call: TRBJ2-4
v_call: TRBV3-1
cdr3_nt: TGTGCCAGCAGCGCAAGAGGGAAAAACATTCAGTACTTC
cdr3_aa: CASSARGKNIQYF

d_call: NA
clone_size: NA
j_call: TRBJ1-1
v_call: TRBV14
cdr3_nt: TGTGCCAGCAGCCAATTGACAGTGAACACTGAAGCTTTCTTT
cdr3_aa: CASSQLTVNTEAFF

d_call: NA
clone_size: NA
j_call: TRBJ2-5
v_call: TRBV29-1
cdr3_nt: TGCAGCGTTGATTTGGTAGGGGCGGGAGAGACCCAGTACTTC
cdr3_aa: CSVDLVGAGETQYF

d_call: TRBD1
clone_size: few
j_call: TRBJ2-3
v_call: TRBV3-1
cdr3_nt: TGTGCCAGCAGCCCAGTTCCACAGGGGGCAGCGCAGTATTTT
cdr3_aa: CASSPVPQGAAQYF

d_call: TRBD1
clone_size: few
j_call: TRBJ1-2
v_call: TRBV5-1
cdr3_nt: TGCGCCAGCAGCGGTACCGGGACAGGGTTCTATGGCTACACCTTC
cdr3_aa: CASSGTGTGFYGYTF

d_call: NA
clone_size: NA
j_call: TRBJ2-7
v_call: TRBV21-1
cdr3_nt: TGTGCCAGCAGCAAAGAGGGTACTAGCGGATCCTACGAGCAGTACTTC
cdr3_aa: CASSKEGTSGSYEQYF

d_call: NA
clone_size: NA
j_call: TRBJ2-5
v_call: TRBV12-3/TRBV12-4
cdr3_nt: TGTGCCAGCACAGGGGTAACCCGGGGAGAGACCCAGTACTTC
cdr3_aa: CASTGVTRGETQYF

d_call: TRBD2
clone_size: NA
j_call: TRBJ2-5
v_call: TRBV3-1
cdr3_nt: TGTGCCAGCAGCCAAGGACTAGGCGGGGGAGAGACCCAGTACTTC
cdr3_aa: CASSQGLGGGETQYF

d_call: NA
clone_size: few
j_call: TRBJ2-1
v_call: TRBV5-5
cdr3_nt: TGTGCCAGCAGCACCCTAGGGGCTGATCGGCCGTTACAGTTCTTC
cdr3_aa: CASSTLGADRPLQFF

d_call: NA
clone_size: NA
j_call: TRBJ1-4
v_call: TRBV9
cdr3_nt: TGTGCCAGCAGCCCCTCTTCCAGGGTGACTAATGAAAAACTGTTTTTT
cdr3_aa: CASSPSSRVTNEKLFF

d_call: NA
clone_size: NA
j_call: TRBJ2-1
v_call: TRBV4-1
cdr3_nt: TGCGCCAGCAGCCAAGTAGGGGGGGTCGATGAGCAGTTCTTC
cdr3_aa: CASSQVGGVDEQFF

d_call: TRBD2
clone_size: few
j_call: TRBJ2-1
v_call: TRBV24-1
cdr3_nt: TGTGCCACCAGTGATCCAGCGGGGGCCGGGAATGAGCAGTTCTTC
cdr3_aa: CATSDPAGAGNEQFF

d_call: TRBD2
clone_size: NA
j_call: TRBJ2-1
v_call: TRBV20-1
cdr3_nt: TGCAGTGCTGCAGCGGGGGGGATCGATGAGCAGTTCTTC
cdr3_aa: CSAAAGGIDEQFF

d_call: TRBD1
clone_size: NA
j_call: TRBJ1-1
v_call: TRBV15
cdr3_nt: TGTGCCACCAGCGCCGGAGACAGGGTGGGGACTGAAGCTTTCTTT
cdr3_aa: CATSAGDRVGTEAFF

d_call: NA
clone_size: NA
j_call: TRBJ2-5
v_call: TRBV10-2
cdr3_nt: TGCGCCAGCAGCCCTATGGGGCAGCAAGAGACCCAGTACTTC
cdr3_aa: CASSPMGQQETQYF

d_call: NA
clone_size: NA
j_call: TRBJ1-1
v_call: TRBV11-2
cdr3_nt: TGTGCCAGCAGCCTATATCACCGGGACAACACTGAAGCTTTCTTT
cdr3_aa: CASSLYHRDNTEAFF

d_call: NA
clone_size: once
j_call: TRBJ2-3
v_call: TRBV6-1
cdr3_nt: TGTGCCAGCAGTGGGAGGGGACATATCACAGATACGCAGTATTTT
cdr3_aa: CASSGRGHITDTQYF

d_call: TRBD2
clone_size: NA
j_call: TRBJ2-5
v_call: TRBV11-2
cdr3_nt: TGTGCCAGCAGCTTGGGGACTACCGAGTACCAAGAGACCCAGTACTTC
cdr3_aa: CASSLGTTEYQETQYF